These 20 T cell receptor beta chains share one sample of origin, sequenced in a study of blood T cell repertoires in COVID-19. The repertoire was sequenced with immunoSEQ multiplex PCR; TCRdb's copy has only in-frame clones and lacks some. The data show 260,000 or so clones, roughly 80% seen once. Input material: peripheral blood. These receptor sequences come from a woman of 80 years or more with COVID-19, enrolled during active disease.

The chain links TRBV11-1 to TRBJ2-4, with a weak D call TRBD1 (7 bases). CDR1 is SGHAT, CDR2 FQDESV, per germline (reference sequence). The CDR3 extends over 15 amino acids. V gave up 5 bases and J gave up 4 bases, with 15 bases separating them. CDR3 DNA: TGTGCCAGCAGCGCGGGACAGCTTATGAAAAACATTCAGTACTTC. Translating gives CASSAGQLMKNIQYF.

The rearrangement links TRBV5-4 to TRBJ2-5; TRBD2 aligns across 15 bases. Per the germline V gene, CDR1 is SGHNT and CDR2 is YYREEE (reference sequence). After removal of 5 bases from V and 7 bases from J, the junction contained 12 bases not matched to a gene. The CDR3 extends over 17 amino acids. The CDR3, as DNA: TGTGCCAGCAGAGCGGGACTAGCGGGAGGACAGGGTGGGACCCAGTACTTC. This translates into CASRAGLAGGQGGTQYF.

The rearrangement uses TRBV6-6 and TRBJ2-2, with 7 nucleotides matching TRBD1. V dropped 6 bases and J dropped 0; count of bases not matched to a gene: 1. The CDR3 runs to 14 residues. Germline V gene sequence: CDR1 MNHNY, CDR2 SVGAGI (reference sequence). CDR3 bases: TGTGCCAGCAGAGGGGGCGCGAACACCGGGGAGCTGTTTTTT. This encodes CASRGGANTGELFF.

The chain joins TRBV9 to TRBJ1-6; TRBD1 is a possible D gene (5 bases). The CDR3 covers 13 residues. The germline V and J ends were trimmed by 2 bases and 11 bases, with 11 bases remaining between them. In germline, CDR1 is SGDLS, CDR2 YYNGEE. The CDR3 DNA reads TGTGCCAGCAGCGTCTCAGGGTATGCACCCCTCCACTTT. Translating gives CASSVSGYAPLHF.

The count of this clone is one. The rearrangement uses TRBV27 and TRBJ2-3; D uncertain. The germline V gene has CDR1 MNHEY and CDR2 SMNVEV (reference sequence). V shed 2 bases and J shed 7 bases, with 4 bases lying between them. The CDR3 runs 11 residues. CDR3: CASSLGHTQYF. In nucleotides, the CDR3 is TGTGCCAGCAGTTTAGGGCATACGCAGTATTTT.

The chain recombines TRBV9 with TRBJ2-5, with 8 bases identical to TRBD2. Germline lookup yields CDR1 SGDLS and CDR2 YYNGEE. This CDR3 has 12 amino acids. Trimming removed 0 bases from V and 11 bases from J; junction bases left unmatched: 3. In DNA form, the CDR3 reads TGTGCCAGCAGCGTAGGGGGACTAGAGCAGTACTTC. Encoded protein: CASSVGGLEQYF.

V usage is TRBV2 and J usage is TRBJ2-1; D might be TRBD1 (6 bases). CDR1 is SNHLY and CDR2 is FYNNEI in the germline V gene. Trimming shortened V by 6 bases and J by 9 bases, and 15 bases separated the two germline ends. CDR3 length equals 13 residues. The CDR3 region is CASRDTGLGEQFF. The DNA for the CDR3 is TGTGCCAGCAGAGATACAGGGTTGGGTGAGCAGTTCTTC.

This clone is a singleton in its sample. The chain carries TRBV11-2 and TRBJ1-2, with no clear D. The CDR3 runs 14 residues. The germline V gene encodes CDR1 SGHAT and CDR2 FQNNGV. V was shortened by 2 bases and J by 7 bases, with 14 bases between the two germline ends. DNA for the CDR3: TGTGCCAGCAGCTTACGAGGATCGGTTTCTGGCTACACCTTC. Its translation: CASSLRGSVSGYTF.

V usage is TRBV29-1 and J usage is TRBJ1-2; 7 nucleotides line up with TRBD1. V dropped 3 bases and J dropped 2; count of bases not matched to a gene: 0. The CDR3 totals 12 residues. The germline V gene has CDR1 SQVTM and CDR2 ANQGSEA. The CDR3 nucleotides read TGCAGCGTTGACAGGGGGAACTATGGCTACACCTTC. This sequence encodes CSVDRGNYGYTF.

The chain's CDR3 is CASTSWAGGPNEQFF. The CDR3 region has the DNA TGCGCCAGCACCTCCTGGGCGGGGGGGCCCAATGAGCAGTTCTTC. The chain employs TRBV5-1 and TRBJ2-1; TRBD2 aligns across 9 bases. This CDR3 contains 15 residues. Germline lookup yields CDR1 SGHRS and CDR2 YFSETQ. With 6 bases clipped from V and 6 bases from J, the junction kept 10 bases outside the gene matches.

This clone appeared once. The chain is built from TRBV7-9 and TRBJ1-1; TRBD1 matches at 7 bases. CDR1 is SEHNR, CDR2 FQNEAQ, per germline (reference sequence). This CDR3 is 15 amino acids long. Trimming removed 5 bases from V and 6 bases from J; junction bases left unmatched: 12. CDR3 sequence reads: CASSPWGQQKAEAFF. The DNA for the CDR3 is TGTGCCAGCAGCCCCTGGGGACAGCAAAAGGCTGAAGCTTTCTTT.

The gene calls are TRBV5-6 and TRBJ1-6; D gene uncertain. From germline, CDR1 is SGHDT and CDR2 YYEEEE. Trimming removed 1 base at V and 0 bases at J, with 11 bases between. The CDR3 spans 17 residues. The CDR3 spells CASSLLTGSSYNSPLHF. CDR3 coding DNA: TGTGCCAGCAGCTTGCTCACCGGGAGCTCCTATAATTCACCCCTCCACTTT.

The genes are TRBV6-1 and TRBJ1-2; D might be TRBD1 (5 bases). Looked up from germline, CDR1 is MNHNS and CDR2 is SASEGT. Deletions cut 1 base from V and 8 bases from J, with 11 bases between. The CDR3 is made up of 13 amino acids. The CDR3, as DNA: TGTGCCAGCAGTGAAGGTCGGGGACTAGGCTACACCTTC. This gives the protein CASSEGRGLGYTF.

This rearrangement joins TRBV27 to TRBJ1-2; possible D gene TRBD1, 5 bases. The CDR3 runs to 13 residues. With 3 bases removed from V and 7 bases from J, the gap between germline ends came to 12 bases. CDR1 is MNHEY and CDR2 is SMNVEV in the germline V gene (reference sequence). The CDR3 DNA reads TGTGCCAGCAGTTTGCAGGGAAAGGGTGGCTACACCTTC. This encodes CASSLQGKGGYTF.

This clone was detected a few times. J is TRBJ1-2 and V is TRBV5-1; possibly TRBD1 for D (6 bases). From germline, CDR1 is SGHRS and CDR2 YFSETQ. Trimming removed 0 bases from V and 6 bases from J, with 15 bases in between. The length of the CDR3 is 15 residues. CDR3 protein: CASSLDSRGRDGYTF. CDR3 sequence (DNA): TGCGCCAGCAGCTTGGATTCCAGGGGCCGGGATGGCTACACCTTC. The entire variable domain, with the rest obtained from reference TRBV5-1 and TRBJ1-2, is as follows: KAGVTQTPRYLIKTRGQQVTLSCSPISGHRSVSWYQQTPGQGLQFLFEYFSETQRNKGNFPGRFSGRQFSNSRSEMNVSTLELGDSALYLCASSLDSRGRDGYTFGSGTRLTVV.

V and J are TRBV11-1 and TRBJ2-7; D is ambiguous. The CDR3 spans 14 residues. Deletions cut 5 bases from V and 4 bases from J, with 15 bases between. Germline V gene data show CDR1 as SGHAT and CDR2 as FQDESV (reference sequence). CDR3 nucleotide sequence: TGTGCCAGCAGCCAGACTTCCACCCCTTACGAGCAGTACTTC. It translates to CASSQTSTPYEQYF.

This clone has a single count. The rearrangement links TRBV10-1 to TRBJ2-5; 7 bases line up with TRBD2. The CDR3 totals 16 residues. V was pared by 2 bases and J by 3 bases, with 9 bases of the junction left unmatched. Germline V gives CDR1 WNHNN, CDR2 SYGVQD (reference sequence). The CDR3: CASSEQRVGGKETQYF. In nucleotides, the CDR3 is TGCGCCAGCAGTGAGCAAAGAGTGGGGGGGAAAGAGACCCAGTACTTC.

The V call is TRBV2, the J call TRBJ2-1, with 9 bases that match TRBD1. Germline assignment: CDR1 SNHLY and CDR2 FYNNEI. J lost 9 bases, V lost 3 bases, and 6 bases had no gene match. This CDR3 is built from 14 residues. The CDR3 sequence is CASSEDRGYFEQFF. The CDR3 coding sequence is TGTGCCAGCAGTGAGGACAGGGGATATTTTGAGCAGTTCTTC.

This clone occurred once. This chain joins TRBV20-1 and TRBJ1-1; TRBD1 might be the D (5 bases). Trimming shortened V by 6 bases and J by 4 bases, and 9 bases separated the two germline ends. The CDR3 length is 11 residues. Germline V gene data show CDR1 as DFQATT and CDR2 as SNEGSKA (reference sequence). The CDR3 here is CSAKDSTEAFF. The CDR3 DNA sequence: TGCAGTGCCAAAGACAGCACTGAAGCTTTCTTT.

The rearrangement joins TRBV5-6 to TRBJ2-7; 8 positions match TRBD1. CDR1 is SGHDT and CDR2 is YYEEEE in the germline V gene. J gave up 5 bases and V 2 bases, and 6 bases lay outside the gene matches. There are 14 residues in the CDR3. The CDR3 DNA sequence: TGTGCCAGCAGCTTCGACAGGGGTATTGACGAGCAGTACTTC. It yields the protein CASSFDRGIDEQYF.